This passage covers 23 T cell receptor beta chains from one sample sequenced in a study of blood T cell repertoires in COVID-19. Clones were read by immunoSEQ multiplex PCR, and TCRdb kept only the in-frame ones, dropping some. The sample shows 110,000 to 150,000 clones, about nine tenths of them seen only once. Sequencing input: peripheral blood. The receptors come from a man aged 50-59 years with active or convalescent COVID-19.

V gene TRBV6-1 combines with J gene TRBJ2-1; maybe TRBD1 (5 bases). Deletions cut 4 bases from V and 2 bases from J, with 15 bases between. The germline V gene encodes CDR1 MNHNS and CDR2 SASEGT. This CDR3 region has 16 residues. The CDR3 DNA reads TGTGCCAGCAGTGGGGGCCTTGCGGTAGCCTACAATGAGCAGTTCTTC. Protein sequence: CASSGGLAVAYNEQFF.

This chain connects TRBV28 to TRBJ2-7; D is ambiguous. The CDR3 runs 14 residues. Between the trimmed V and J ends, which lost 4 bases and 3 bases, there was a span of 13 bases. Germline CDR1 MDHEN, CDR2 SYDVKM. The CDR3, as DNA: TGTGCCAGCAGTTACCCCCGCCCCTACTACGAGCAGTACTTC. Translated, it gives CASSYPRPYYEQYF.

The chain uses TRBV28 and TRBJ2-1, with 15 bases lining up with TRBD2. The V and J ends lost 1 base and 3 bases, in that order; junction bases with no gene match: 1. CDR1 MDHEN and CDR2 SYDVKM come from the germline V gene. The CDR3 consists of 17 residues. CDR3 sequence: CASSLSGLAGGYNEQFF. CDR3 coding DNA: TGTGCCAGCAGTTTATCGGGACTAGCGGGGGGCTACAATGAGCAGTTCTTC.

This chain links TRBV4-2 with TRBJ1-4; tentatively, D is TRBD1 (6 bases). Deletions cut 1 base from V and 0 bases from J, with 21 bases between. Germline V CDR1 and CDR2: LGHNA, YNFKEQ. The CDR3 is 20 residues long. The CDR3 protein is CASSQGGVLGAPATNEKLFF. DNA for the CDR3: TGTGCCAGCAGCCAAGGTGGGGTTTTGGGGGCCCCTGCAACTAATGAAAAACTGTTTTTT.

The chain links TRBV18 to TRBJ2-1; D is ambiguous. The CDR3 spans 16 residues. Germline V CDR1 and CDR2: KGHSH, LQKENI. The germline V and J ends were trimmed by 0 bases and 0 bases, with 9 bases remaining between them. The CDR3 sequence is CASSPPEHGSYNEQFF. CDR3 nucleotides: TGTGCCAGCTCACCACCAGAACATGGCTCCTACAATGAGCAGTTCTTC.

This chain joins TRBV4-3 and TRBJ2-7; 10 positions agree with TRBD2. CDR1 LGHNA and CDR2 YSLEER come from the germline V gene. After removal of 1 base from V and 2 bases from J, the junction contained 5 bases not matched to a gene. This CDR3 contains 16 residues. The CDR3: CASSQGPSGRTYEQYF. In nucleotides, the CDR3 is TGCGCCAGCAGCCAAGGCCCTAGCGGGAGAACCTACGAGCAGTACTTC.

The V gene is TRBV6-5, the J gene TRBJ2-1, with TRBD2 matching over 14 bases. Germline V gives CDR1 MNHEY, CDR2 SVGAGI. The junction had 2 bases not matched to a gene; V was cut back by 0 bases and J by 16 bases. The CDR3 consists of 13 residues. The CDR3 DNA follows: TGTGCCAGCAGTTACTCGGGACTAGCGGGAGTATTCTTC. Translating it yields CASSYSGLAGVFF.

The CDR3 coding sequence is TGTGCCAGCAGTGATAGAGGGAGTGACTACAATGAGCAGTTCTTC. Amino acids: CASSDRGSDYNEQFF. This chain connects TRBV6-1 to TRBJ2-1, with D possibly TRBD2 on 5 matching bases. This CDR3 is built from 15 residues. Trimming stripped 3 bases from V and 3 bases from J, with 12 bases between. The germline V gene has CDR1 MNHNS and CDR2 SASEGT.

The genes are TRBV5-1 and TRBJ1-1; 8 bases agree with TRBD1. Trimming at V came to 0 bases and at J to 0 bases, leaving 4 bases not matched to a gene. The CDR3 extends over 16 amino acids. CDR1 is SGHRS, CDR2 YFSETQ, per germline. The CDR3 loop is CASSLGDRIMNTEAFF. CDR3 DNA: TGCGCCAGCAGCTTGGGGGACAGGATAATGAACACTGAAGCTTTCTTT. The full variable domain, with the rest looked up from reference TRBV5-1 and TRBJ1-1, is KAGVTQTPRYLIKTRGQQVTLSCSPISGHRSVSWYQQTPGQGLQFLFEYFSETQRNKGNFPGRFSGRQFSNSRSEMNVSTLELGDSALYLCASSLGDRIMNTEAFFGQGTRLTVV.

The rearrangement links TRBV7-6 to TRBJ2-3; no definite D call. The V gene's germline CDR1 is SGHVS and CDR2 FNYEAQ. The CDR3 is made up of 15 amino acids. Trimming took off 1 base at V and 0 bases at J, with 8 bases between the two ends. The CDR3 is CASSLVAESTDTQYF. For the CDR3, the DNA is TGTGCCAGCAGCTTAGTGGCGGAGAGCACAGATACGCAGTATTTT.

This chain links TRBV28 with TRBJ2-6; 8 bases are a match to TRBD1. There are 13 residues in the CDR3. Trimming at V came to 6 bases and at J to 15 bases, leaving 10 bases not matched to a gene. Looked up from germline, CDR1 is MDHEN and CDR2 is SYDVKM. The CDR3 DNA reads as TGTGCCAGCAGATCTACAGGGGGGCGGGACCTGACTTTC. Protein product: CASRSTGGRDLTF.

Regarding this clone: One end of the junction varies from germline; a read error may be responsible. V and J are TRBV4-3 and TRBJ1-1; D uncertain. Germline V CDR1 and CDR2: LGHNA, YSLEER. The CDR3 length is 16 residues. Written as DNA, the CDR3 is TGCGCCAGCAGCCAAGACGTGGTATTCGGGAACGCTGAAGCTTTCTTT. Amino acid sequence: CASSQDVVFGNAEAFF.

The CDR3 region has the DNA TGTGCCAGCAGCCCCGGGATAAGGCACACTGAAGCTTTCTTT. Encoded protein: CASSPGIRHTEAFF. The J gene is TRBJ1-1, the V gene TRBV3-1 (or the pseudogene TRBV3-2); D unresolved. Germline assignment: CDR1 LGHDT and CDR2 YNNKEL (reference sequence). Between the trimmed V and J ends, which lost 4 bases and 3 bases, there was a span of 12 bases. The CDR3 length is 14 residues.

The chain links TRBV2 to TRBJ1-5, with 9 bases aligning to TRBD1. The CDR3 sequence is 14 residues long. Germline V CDR1 and CDR2: SNHLY, FYNNEI. The ends lost 6 bases at V and 7 bases at J; junction bases unmatched: 7. The CDR3 DNA reads TGTGCCAGCAGCTATGACAGGGGGAACCAGCCCCAGCATTTT. It encodes CASSYDRGNQPQHF.

V and J are TRBV18 and TRBJ2-7; 10 bases fit TRBD1. V lost 3 bases to trimming and J lost 5 bases; unmatched junction nucleotides: 4. Germline CDR1 and CDR2: KGHSH and LQKENI. The CDR3 runs to 14 residues. In DNA, the CDR3 is TGTGCCAGCTCACCCCGGACAGGGGGTGACGAGCAGTACTTC. Translated, it gives CASSPRTGGDEQYF.

V and J are TRBV14 and TRBJ1-3; TRBD1 aligns across 7 bases. CDR1 and CDR2 (germline): SGHDN, FVKESK. Trimming removed 3 bases from V and 8 bases from J; junction bases left unmatched: 7. The CDR3 has 14 amino acids. The CDR3 nucleotides read TGTGCCAGCAGCCAGTCTCGGAGGGGGCACACCATATATTTT. It yields the protein CASSQSRRGHTIYF.

V gene TRBV2 combines with J gene TRBJ1-1; 9 positions agree with TRBD1. The CDR3 extends over 14 amino acids. V lost 4 bases, J lost 10 bases, and 10 bases stayed unmatched. Germline loops: CDR1 SNHLY, CDR2 FYNNEI. The CDR3 DNA reads TGTGCCAGCAGTGTACTGGGACAGGGATCCGTAGCTTTCTTT. Protein: CASSVLGQGSVAFF.

This chain joins TRBV28 and TRBJ1-3, with 10 bases matching TRBD1. Unmatched junction bases numbered 4, after V lost 3 bases and J lost 2 bases. This CDR3 has 16 amino acids. Per the germline V gene, CDR1 is MDHEN and CDR2 is SYDVKM. CDR3 amino acids: CASSFLGQGAGNTIYF. The CDR3 nucleotides read TGTGCCAGCAGTTTTCTCGGACAGGGGGCTGGAAACACCATATATTTT.

The chain combines TRBV3-1 (or the pseudogene TRBV3-2) with TRBJ2-3, with D tentatively TRBD2 (6 bases). Germline lookup yields CDR1 LGHDT and CDR2 YNNKEL (reference sequence). The CDR3 has 14 amino acids. V was trimmed by 2 bases and J by 1 base, leaving 7 bases between them. Written as DNA, the CDR3 is TGTGCCAGCAGCCAAACTAGCCGCACAGATACGCAGTATTTT. This encodes CASSQTSRTDTQYF.

This chain connects TRBV4-1 to TRBJ1-5, with a tentative D call TRBD1 (6 bases). The CDR3 is 14 residues long. Germline CDR1 and CDR2: MGHRA and YSYEKL. V was trimmed by 1 base and J by 6 bases, leaving 10 bases between them. This chain's CDR3 is CASSQVGGPQPQHF. The CDR3 coding sequence is TGCGCCAGCAGCCAAGTCGGGGGGCCTCAGCCCCAGCATTTT.

This chain links TRBV19 with TRBJ1-3; D remains ambiguous. CDR3 length: 15 residues. Germline CDR1 reads LNHDA; CDR2 reads SQIVND (reference sequence). The germline V and J ends were trimmed by 3 bases and 0 bases, with 9 bases remaining between them. CDR3 sequence (DNA): TGTGCCAGTAGTATTAGTTTCAACTCTGGAAACACCATATATTTT. Translation: CASSISFNSGNTIYF.

The V and J genes are TRBV5-1 and TRBJ2-7; TRBD1 agrees at 7 bases. The CDR3 is made up of 17 amino acids. V trimming: 0 bases; J trimming: 3 bases; junction bases outside the gene matches: 12. The germline V gene encodes CDR1 SGHRS and CDR2 YFSETQ. CDR3 amino acids: CASSLATLGTAFYEQYF. The CDR3 region has the DNA TGCGCCAGCAGCTTGGCGACTTTAGGGACAGCATTCTACGAGCAGTACTTC. Supplemented by reference TRBV5-1 and TRBJ2-7, the full variable domain reads KAGVTQTPRYLIKTRGQQVTLSCSPISGHRSVSWYQQTPGQGLQFLFEYFSETQRNKGNFPGRFSGRQFSNSRSEMNVSTLELGDSALYLCASSLATLGTAFYEQYFGPGTRLTVT.

The V gene is TRBV9, the J gene TRBJ2-3; 7 bases are shared with TRBD2. CDR1 SGDLS and CDR2 YYNGEE come from the germline V gene. Trimming removed 4 bases from V and 0 bases from J; junction bases left unmatched: 11. This CDR3 contains 17 residues. CDR3 residues: CASSPRASGFSTDTQYF. CDR3 DNA: TGTGCCAGCAGCCCCCGTGCTAGCGGATTTAGCACAGATACGCAGTATTTT.